The source of this T cell receptor (beta chain) is a study of shared clonotypes between healthy human individuals. Study observations and caveats: The expectation was that sequencing depth would affect clonotype sharing among donors.

J lost 8 bases, V lost 5 bases, and 14 bases had no gene match. Germline V gene lookup returns CDR1 SEHNR and CDR2 FQNEAQ (reference sequence). The CDR3 totals 17 residues. Those who donated, Caucasian adults without exception, all lived in Nashville, Tennessee. On this clone itself: Its antigen is not identified.

The repertoire was sequenced with immunoSEQ multiplex PCR; TCRdb's copy has only in-frame clones and lacks some. The sample includes 850,000 to 1,200,000 clones, around four fifths seen only once; the top ten take less than 1.5%. This TCR was sampled from a man aged 18 to 30 in good health. The V and J genes are TRBV7-9 and TRBJ2-6; 8 bases agree with TRBD2. The sample was memory CD4+ T cells sorted from blood. Subset indicated: CD45RA-negative fraction. The CDR3 coding sequence is TGTGCCAGCAGCCCCCCGGGGACTAGATTTGACACCAACGTCCTGACTTTC. This encodes CASSPPGTRFDTNVLTF.